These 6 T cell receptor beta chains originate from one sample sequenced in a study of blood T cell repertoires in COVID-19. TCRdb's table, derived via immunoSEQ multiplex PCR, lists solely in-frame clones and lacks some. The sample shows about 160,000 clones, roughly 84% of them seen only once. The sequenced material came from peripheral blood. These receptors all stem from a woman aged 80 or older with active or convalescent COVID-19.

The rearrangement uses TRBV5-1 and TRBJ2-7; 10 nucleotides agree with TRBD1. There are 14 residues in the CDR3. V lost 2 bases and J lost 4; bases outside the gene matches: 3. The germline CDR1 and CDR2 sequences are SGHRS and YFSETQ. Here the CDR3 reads CASSFRDRGYEQYF. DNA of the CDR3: TGCGCCAGCAGCTTCAGGGACAGGGGTTACGAGCAGTACTTC.

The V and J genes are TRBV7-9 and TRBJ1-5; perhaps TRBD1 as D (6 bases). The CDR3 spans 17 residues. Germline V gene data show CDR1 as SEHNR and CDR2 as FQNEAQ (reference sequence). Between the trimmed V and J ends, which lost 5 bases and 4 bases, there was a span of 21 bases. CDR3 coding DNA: TGTGCCAGCAGCGTAACCCCCGCAGGGGTGGGGAATCAGCCCCAGCATTTT. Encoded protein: CASSVTPAGVGNQPQHF.

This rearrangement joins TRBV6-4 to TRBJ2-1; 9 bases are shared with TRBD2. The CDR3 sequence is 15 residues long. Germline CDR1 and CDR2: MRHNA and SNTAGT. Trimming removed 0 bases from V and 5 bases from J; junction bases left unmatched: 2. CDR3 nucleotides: TGTGCCAGCAGTGACTCCGGCGGGAGGGACAATGAGCAGTTCTTC. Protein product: CASSDSGGRDNEQFF.

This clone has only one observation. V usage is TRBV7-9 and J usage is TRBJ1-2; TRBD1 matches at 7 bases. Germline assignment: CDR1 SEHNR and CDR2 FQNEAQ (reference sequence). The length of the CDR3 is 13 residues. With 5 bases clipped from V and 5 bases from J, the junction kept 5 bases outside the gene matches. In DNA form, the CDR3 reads TGTGCCAGCAGCATTGAGACAGGGTATGGCTACACCTTC. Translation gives CASSIETGYGYTF.

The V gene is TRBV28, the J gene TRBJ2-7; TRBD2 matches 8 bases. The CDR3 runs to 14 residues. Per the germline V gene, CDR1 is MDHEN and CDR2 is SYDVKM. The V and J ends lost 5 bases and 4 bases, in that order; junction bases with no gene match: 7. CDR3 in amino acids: CASSPGTRRYEQYF. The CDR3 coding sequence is TGTGCCAGCAGTCCGGGGACTAGAAGGTACGAGCAGTACTTC.

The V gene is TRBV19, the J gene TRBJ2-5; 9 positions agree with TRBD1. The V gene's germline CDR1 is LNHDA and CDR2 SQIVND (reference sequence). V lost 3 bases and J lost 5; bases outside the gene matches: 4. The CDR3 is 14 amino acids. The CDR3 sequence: CASSMGQGHETQYF. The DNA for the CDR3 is TGTGCCAGTAGTATGGGACAGGGCCACGAGACCCAGTACTTC.